This T cell receptor (beta chain) was found in a study of blood T cells in healthy people across ages (dated by TCRdb to the mid-2010s). In terms of the full investigation: In model experiments, template switching captured roughly one uniquely barcoded TCR beta cDNA molecule for every two T cells. Age-related changes in TCR beta repertoire diversity were measured in the study by deep sequencing normalized with unique cDNA molecular identifiers. To avoid experimental bias, donors of different ages were distributed randomly across sequencing lanes. Donors were grouped into four age groups: young (average approximately 16 years), middle-aged (approximately 41), aged (roughly 67) and long-lived (approximately 75). For two donors (one aged 18 to 30 and one aged 80 or older), the study analyzed two additional independent replicas of 1 million unique cDNA reads from the same blood draw.

The CDR3 has 11 amino acids, counting the end cysteine and phenylalanine. CDR3 DNA is the only sequence kept; it has 33 bases, read in frame from the first base. Systemically healthy Caucasian individuals from Russia, approximately 39 in total and aged roughly 6 to 100 years, were included as donors. Approximately 10 milliliters of peripheral blood were collected from each donor into EDTA-treated Vacutainer tubes. PBMCs were isolated by Ficoll-Paque density-gradient centrifugation, with at least 6 million obtained per sample. Total RNA was extracted from PBMCs with Trizol reagent, with at least 5.5 micrograms obtained per sample. Naive CD45RAhigh/CD27high T cell percentages were measured by flow cytometry on a PBMC aliquot from every donor. Library prep was done by 5' RACE. Instrument used: Illumina HiSeq 2500. A second about 7 to 12 cycle PCR used a sample-barcoded 5' primer and a J-beta primer mix. A unique molecular identifier was introduced onto each TCR beta cDNA molecule by a template-switch 5' adaptor carrying 12 random nucleotides. At least 2.5 million CDR3-containing paired-end reads were obtained from each sample. The Mint cDNA synthesis kit, primed by a TRBC-specific oligonucleotide, was used to synthesize first-strand cDNA from all RNA. After uracil-DNA glycosylase treatment, a first 18-cycle PCR used universal primers M1SS and BC2_uni_R on all cDNA. From the authors' description of their analysis: Each sample was normalized by randomly selecting 1 million high-quality reads, each carrying a distinct molecular identifier. Instead of being binned into consensus sequences, reads with shared molecular identifiers were discarded. MiTCR, run with a Q25 quality threshold and the strictest error-elimination algorithm, handled CDR3 identification, clonotype clustering and error correction. A nonparametric unseen species model using Euler transformation provided a lower-bound estimate of total TCR beta diversity. The public reads were quality trimmed at Q25 with fastp and then assembled into clones with MiXCR by TCRdb, keeping productive beta chains. Every distinct CDR3 protein forms one entry, paired with its most common genes and DNA. For this entry, the V and J calls and clone size follow TCRdb and not the study's own pipeline. This sample gives 630,000 or so distinct CDR3 sequences in total; 32% of them show up just once. The top ten constitute approximately 15% of the sample.

A single count supports this clonotype. Its antigen is not yet known. Base qualities are not at hand, and no much larger clone is one base apart. One read offers little support. The study at large found these results: Estimates of total diversity based on one million sequenced T cells were regarded as lower bounds and as underestimates. As age increased, observed TCR beta diversity per million T cells dropped in a roughly linear way, and a significant reduction was already evident by age roughly 36. Donor CMV infection status was unknown, potentially confounding age-related changes in expanded clonotypes. A strong correlation was found between observed TCR beta diversity and the percentage of naive T cells measured by flow cytometry. The long-lived group showed more naive CD4+ T cells, fewer expanded clones and increased TCR diversity than the aged group, suggesting age selection. Bulk unsorted PBMC profiling prevented conclusive comparison of naive and antigen-experienced compartments.

The sample taken for sequencing was blood. The TCR comes from a woman older than 75 in good health. Donor details come from another sample of the same person, matched by shared clones. The chain links TRBV12-3 or TRBV12-4 with TRBJ2-4; too little of a D gene remains to name it. The J call may be incorrect, as the DNA end agrees better with TRBJ2-7. The DNA sequence is given as TGTGCCAGCAGTTCCAGGAGCGAGCAGTACTTC. Its coded protein is CASSSRSEQYF.